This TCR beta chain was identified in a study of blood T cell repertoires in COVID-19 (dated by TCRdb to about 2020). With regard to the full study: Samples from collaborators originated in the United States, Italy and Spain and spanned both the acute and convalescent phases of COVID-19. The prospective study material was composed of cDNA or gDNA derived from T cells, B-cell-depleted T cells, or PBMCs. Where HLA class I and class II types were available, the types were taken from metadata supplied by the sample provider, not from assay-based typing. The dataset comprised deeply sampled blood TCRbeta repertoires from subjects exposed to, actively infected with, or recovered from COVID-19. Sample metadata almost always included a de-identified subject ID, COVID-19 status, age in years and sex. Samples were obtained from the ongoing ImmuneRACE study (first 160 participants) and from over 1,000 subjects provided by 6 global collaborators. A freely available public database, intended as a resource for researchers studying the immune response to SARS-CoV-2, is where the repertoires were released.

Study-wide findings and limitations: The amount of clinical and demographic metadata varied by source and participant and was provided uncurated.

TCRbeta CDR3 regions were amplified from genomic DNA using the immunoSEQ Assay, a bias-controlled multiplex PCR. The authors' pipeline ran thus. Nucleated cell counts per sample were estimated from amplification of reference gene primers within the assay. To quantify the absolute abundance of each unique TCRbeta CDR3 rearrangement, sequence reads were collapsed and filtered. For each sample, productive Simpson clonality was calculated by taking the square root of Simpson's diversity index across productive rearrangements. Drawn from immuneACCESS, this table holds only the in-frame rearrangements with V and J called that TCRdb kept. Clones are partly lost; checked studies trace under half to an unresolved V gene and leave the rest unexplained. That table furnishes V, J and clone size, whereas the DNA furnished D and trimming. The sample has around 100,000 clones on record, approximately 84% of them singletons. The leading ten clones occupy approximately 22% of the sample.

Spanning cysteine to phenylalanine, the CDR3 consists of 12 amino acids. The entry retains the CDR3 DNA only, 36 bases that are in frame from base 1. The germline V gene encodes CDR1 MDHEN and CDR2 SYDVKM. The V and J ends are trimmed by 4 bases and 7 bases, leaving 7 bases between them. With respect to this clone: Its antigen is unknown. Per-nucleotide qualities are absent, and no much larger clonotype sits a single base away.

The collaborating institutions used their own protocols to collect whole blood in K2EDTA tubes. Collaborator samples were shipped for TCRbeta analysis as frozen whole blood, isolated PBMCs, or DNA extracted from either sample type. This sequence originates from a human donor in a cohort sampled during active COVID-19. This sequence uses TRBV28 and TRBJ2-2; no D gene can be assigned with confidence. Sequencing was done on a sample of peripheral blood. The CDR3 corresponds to CASSSPGGELFF. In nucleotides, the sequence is TGTGCCAGCAGTTCCCCAGGCGGGGAGCTGTTTTTT. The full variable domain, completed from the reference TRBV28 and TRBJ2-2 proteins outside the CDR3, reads DVKVTQSSRYLVKRTGEKVFLECVQDMDHENMFWYRQDPGLGLRLIYFSYDVKMKEKGDIPEGYSVSREKKERFSLILESASTNQTSMYLCASSSPGGELFFGEGSRLTVL.